Listed below are T cell receptor beta chains from one sample, sequenced in a study of blood T cells in healthy people across ages. TCRdb itself ran the 5' RACE reads through MiXCR, one entry per CDR3 protein. The data show more than 650,000 distinct CDR3 sequences, about a fifth seen once. The sample comprised blood. All receptors derive from an older man in good health. The CDR3 runs from the conserved cysteine through the conserved F or W. The D gene is left open where the match is weak. Clone size is stated in some rows and not others, as once, few, many or a class when expanded.

clone_size,j_call,d_call,v_call,cdr3_nt,cdr3_aa
-,TRBJ2-7,TRBD1,TRBV28,TGTGCCAGCAGTCAACCGGGACAGGGGGTGGTCTACGAGCAGTACTTC,CASSQPGQGVVYEQYF
-,TRBJ2-5,TRBD2,TRBV6-6,TGTGCCAGCAGGATGAGCGGGGGGCATGAGACCCAGTACTTC,CASRMSGGHETQYF
-,TRBJ2-7,TRBD1,TRBV28,TGTGCCAGCAGTTTAACCGGGACAGGGGGCTACGAGCAGTACTTC,CASSLTGTGGYEQYF
few,TRBJ1-6,TRBD1,TRBV7-9,TGTGCCAGCAGCCGAGAGACAGGGGGCAATTCACCCCTCCACTTT,CASSRETGGNSPLHF
few,TRBJ1-4,-,TRBV6-1,TGTGCCAGCAGTGACCCCTATCAGGGAACGGAACTGTTTTTT,CASSDPYQGTELFF
-,TRBJ1-6,-,TRBV20-1,TGCAGTGTTAACAGTCGGGGGAATTCACCCCTCCACTTT,CSVNSRGNSPLHF
once,TRBJ2-1,TRBD2,TRBV7-6,TGTGCCAGCAGCTCGCCGACTAGCGGCCATTCCTACAATGAGCAGTTCTTC,CASSSPTSGHSYNEQFF
few,TRBJ1-6,-,TRBV6-5,TGTGCCAGCAGTTACTACAGGAATTCACCCCTCCACTTT,CASSYYRNSPLHF
-,TRBJ1-1,-,TRBV5-1,TGCGCCAGCAGCTGGGACTACACTGAAGCTTTCTTT,CASSWDYTEAFF
-,TRBJ2-3,TRBD2,TRBV7-3,TGTGCCAGCAGCTTGCTAGCGGGAGAAACAGATACGCAGTATTTT,CASSLLAGETDTQYF
-,TRBJ2-4,TRBD2,TRBV2,TGTGCCAGCACGGGGGGCAAAAACATTCAGTACTTC,CASTGGKNIQYF
-,TRBJ2-3,-,TRBV20-1,TGCAGTGCTAGAGATGGGACAGATACGCAGTATTTT,CSARDGTDTQYF
once,TRBJ2-3,-,TRBV12-3/TRBV12-4,TGTGCCAGCAGTTTAGGGAGAGGGAAACTAGATGCGCAGTATTTT,CASSLGRGKLDAQYF
-,TRBJ1-2,TRBD1,TRBV6-5,TGTGCCAGCAGTTCGTCCGACAGGGTCTATGGCTACACCTTC,CASSSSDRVYGYTF
-,TRBJ2-6,TRBD1,TRBV5-5,TGTGCCAGCAGCCCAACAACAGGGGGGTTCTCTGGGGCCAACGTCCTGACTTTC,CASSPTTGGFSGANVLTF
few,TRBJ2-2,-,TRBV11-2,TGTGCCAGCAGCTTAGTTACACCGAACACCGGGGAGCTGTTTTTT,CASSLVTPNTGELFF
few,TRBJ1-6,-,TRBV7-6,TGTGCCAGCAGCTTAGGCGGGAGCTCCTATAATTCACCCCTCCACTTT,CASSLGGSSYNSPLHF
-,TRBJ1-1,-,TRBV11-1,TGTGCCAGCAGCTTCGGTCATGAAGCTTTCTTT,CASSFGHEAFF
-,TRBJ2-5,TRBD2,TRBV11-2,TGTGCCAGCAGCTTGGGGCAGCGGGGAAGGGCGGAGACCCAGTACTTC,CASSLGQRGRAETQYF
-,TRBJ2-2,-,TRBV9,TGTGCCAGCACCCTCGGGACAAAGGCGAACACCGGGGAGCTGTTTTTT,CASTLGTKANTGELFF
-,TRBJ2-7,-,TRBV5-5,TGTGCCAGCAGCTTAAACAGGGCCCCCTACGAGCAGTACTTC,CASSLNRAPYEQYF
-,TRBJ2-3,-,TRBV29-1,TGCAGCGGCTTTGGTACCGGACTACGGGCTAGCACAGATACGCAGTATTTT,CSGFGTGLRASTDTQYF
few,TRBJ2-3,-,TRBV7-9,TGTGCCAGCAGCAAACCCCGAAGCGGACCGTCTAGCACAGATACGCAGTATTTT,CASSKPRSGPSSTDTQYF
few,TRBJ2-5,-,TRBV28,TGTGCCGGCAGTTTGATGGGGTTGTCAGAGACCCAGTACTTC,CAGSLMGLSETQYF
-,TRBJ1-3,TRBD1,TRBV11-2,TGTGCCAGCAGCTTAGCCCCCAGGGGGCTATCTGGAAACACCATATATTTT,CASSLAPRGLSGNTIYF
-,TRBJ1-2,-,TRBV5-1,TGCGCCAGCAGTGTCGGGCAGGAAGACAGCTACACCTTC,CASSVGQEDSYTF
few,TRBJ2-7,TRBD1,TRBV5-4,TGTGCCAGCAGCCCCAAATCTGGACAGGACTACGAGCAGTACTTC,CASSPKSGQDYEQYF
many,TRBJ2-3,TRBD1,TRBV5-1,TGTGCCAGCAGTCGGGACAGAAGCACAGATACGCAGTATTTT,CASSRDRSTDTQYF
many,TRBJ2-7,TRBD1,TRBV10-3,TGTGCCATCAGTGCCTCAGGGGGTTACATCAGCGAGCAGTACTTC,CAISASGGYISEQYF
few,TRBJ2-4,TRBD1,TRBV28,TGTGCCAGCAATCCGGGACAGCTAGCCAAAAACATTCAGTACTTC,CASNPGQLAKNIQYF
-,TRBJ1-5,-,TRBV18,TGTGCCAGCTCATTAAATAACGGGGGCGATCAGCCCCAGCATTTT,CASSLNNGGDQPQHF
-,TRBJ1-2,-,TRBV5-1,TGCGCCAGCAGCTTGGAACGGGTCCGCATCGATGGCTACACCTTC,CASSLERVRIDGYTF
-,TRBJ2-5,-,TRBV6-1,TGTGCCAGCAGTGAAGGACAGGCCGGCCAAAAGACCCAGTACTTC,CASSEGQAGQKTQYF
few,TRBJ2-1,TRBD1,TRBV20-1,TGCAGTGCTAGTGGAAGACAGGGGAACTACAATGAGCAGTTCTTC,CSASGRQGNYNEQFF
-,TRBJ2-5,-,TRBV19,TGTGCCACTCGGGGGCAGAAAGAGACCCAGTACTTC,CATRGQKETQYF
-,TRBJ1-1,-,TRBV3-1,TGTGCCAGCAGCCAACCCATCGGCGGCACTGAAGCTTTCTTT,CASSQPIGGTEAFF
-,TRBJ2-2,-,TRBV20-1,TGCAGTGCTAGAGAGAACGAGCCCGGGGAGCTGTTTTTT,CSARENEPGELFF
-,TRBJ2-1,-,TRBV20-1,TGCAGTGCACTCCCGAGGGGCATTGAGCAGTTCTTC,CSALPRGIEQFF
-,TRBJ1-4,-,TRBV7-9,TGTGCCACCTACAGAGAACGCGATGAAAAACTGTTTTTT,CATYRERDEKLFF
few,TRBJ2-5,TRBD2,TRBV7-9,TGTGCCAGCAGCTCAGGGACTAGCGGGAGGCTTGAGACCCAGTACTTC,CASSSGTSGRLETQYF
-,TRBJ1-2,-,TRBV5-1,TGCGCCAGCAGCTTGGCCGCCGATGGCTACACCTTC,CASSLAADGYTF
few,TRBJ1-2,TRBD1,TRBV6-1,TGTGCCAGCAGGGGCGGACAGGGTACGAGTGGCTACACCTTC,CASRGGQGTSGYTF
many,TRBJ2-5,-,TRBV7-2,TGTGCCAGCAGCTTTAAAACCCAAGAGACCCAGTACTTC,CASSFKTQETQYF
once,TRBJ1-1,-,TRBV5-5,TGTGCCAGCAGCTTGTCCCCCAACTGGGGGAACACTGAAGCTTTCTTT,CASSLSPNWGNTEAFF
once,TRBJ1-3,TRBD1,TRBV7-9,TGTGCCGTTGGGACAGTAGGAAACACCATATATTTT,CAVGTVGNTIYF
few,TRBJ2-5,TRBD1,TRBV28,TGTGCCAGCAGTCATTGGCAGGGGGTCCAAGAGACCCAGTACTTC,CASSHWQGVQETQYF
many,TRBJ2-7,-,TRBV18,TGTGCCAGCTCACCATCGAGGACGGTCTACGAGCAGTACTTC,CASSPSRTVYEQYF
-,TRBJ2-3,TRBD2,TRBV12-3/TRBV12-4,TGTGCCAGCAGTCCCCGAGGAGCGGGGAGAACAGATACGCAGTATTTT,CASSPRGAGRTDTQYF
-,TRBJ1-5,-,TRBV12-3/TRBV12-4,TGTGCCAGCAGTCTCCCCCCATCGCCCCAGCATTTT,CASSLPPSPQHF
-,TRBJ2-7,-,TRBV3-1,TGTGCCAGCAGCCAAGTGTTGGGGTACGAGCAGTACTTC,CASSQVLGYEQYF